Presented here are 31 T cell receptor beta chains from one specimen sequenced in a study of blood T cell repertoires in COVID-19. The repertoire was sequenced with immunoSEQ multiplex PCR; TCRdb's copy has only in-frame clones and lacks some. This sample carries about 210,000 clones, roughly 94% of them seen once, and the ten largest clones take more than 0.95%. The sequencing input was peripheral blood. The receptors originated from a man aged 25-45 years with acute or convalescent COVID-19.

This chain joins TRBV27 and TRBJ2-1, with D possibly matching TRBD1 (7 bases). Germline lookup yields CDR1 MNHEY and CDR2 SMNVEV (reference sequence). Between the trimmed V and J ends, which lost 4 bases and 3 bases, there was a span of 19 bases. This CDR3 spans 17 amino acids. The CDR3 nucleotides are TGTGCCAGCAGTTCCAAACAGGGGAGGAATAACTACAATGAGCAGTTCTTC. This translates into CASSSKQGRNNYNEQFF.

The chain employs TRBV6-5 and TRBJ2-2, with 7 nucleotides matching TRBD2. This CDR3 contains 14 residues. Germline CDR1 is MNHEY and CDR2 is SVGAGI. V lost 6 bases and J lost 6; bases outside the gene matches: 7. Here the CDR3 reads CASRGLVMPGELFF. The CDR3, as DNA: TGTGCCAGCAGAGGACTAGTAATGCCCGGGGAGCTGTTTTTT.

V usage is TRBV19 and J usage is TRBJ2-7, with 12 nucleotides matching TRBD2. CDR3 length: 15 amino acids. Germline-derived CDR1 and CDR2 are LNHDA and SQIVND (reference sequence). Trimming cost V 5 bases and J 5 bases; bases outside gene matches: 7. CDR3 sequence (DNA): TGTGCCAGTAGTCCGACTAGCGGGGGTCGGAACGAGCAGTACTTC. It encodes CASSPTSGGRNEQYF.

V and J are TRBV6-1 and TRBJ2-3; D remains ambiguous. The V end was cut by 1 base, the J end by 2 bases, with 10 bases between. Germline V gene sequence: CDR1 MNHNS, CDR2 SASEGT. The CDR3 spans 15 residues. This CDR3 reads CASSEVNTLTDTQYF. CDR3 DNA sequence: TGTGCCAGCAGTGAAGTAAACACCCTCACAGATACGCAGTATTTT.

This clone was seen once. The rearrangement uses TRBV2 and TRBJ1-2; a weak D match, TRBD1 (6 bases). The CDR3 runs to 13 residues. Germline V lookup: CDR1 SNHLY, CDR2 FYNNEI. Trimming removed 2 bases from V and 5 bases from J, with 9 bases in between. CDR3 DNA sequence: TGTGCCAGCAGTGAACAGGGGAGTTATGGCTACACCTTC. It yields the protein CASSEQGSYGYTF.

The chain employs TRBV7-2 and TRBJ2-3; D is unresolved. Trimming stripped 5 bases from V and 2 bases from J, with 11 bases between. CDR1 is SGHTA, CDR2 FQGNSA, per germline. CDR3 length: 14 amino acids. CDR3 bases: TGTGCCAGCAGCCCTCGGGTCAACACAGATACGCAGTATTTT. Translating it yields CASSPRVNTDTQYF. Using reference TRBV7-2 and TRBJ2-3 for the parts outside the CDR3, the full variable domain is GAGVSQSPSNKVTEKGKDVELRCDPISGHTALYWYRQSLGQGLEFLIYFQGNSAPDKSGLPSDRFSAERTGGSVSTLTIQRTQQEDSAVYLCASSPRVNTDTQYFGPGTRLTVL.

This clone has just one count. V usage is TRBV18 and J usage is TRBJ1-5; the D is unclear. The CDR3 is 15 residues long. Germline V gene lookup returns CDR1 KGHSH and CDR2 LQKENI. Trimming removed 2 bases at V and 2 bases at J, with 10 bases between. The CDR3 sequence is CASSPAGKGNQPQHF. The CDR3 DNA reads as TGTGCCAGCTCACCAGCAGGTAAGGGCAATCAGCCCCAGCATTTT.

The chain uses TRBV6-5 and TRBJ2-1; D is undetermined. V lost 5 bases to trimming and J lost 0 bases, with 8 bases between them. The CDR3 contains 14 residues. Germline V gene lookup returns CDR1 MNHEY and CDR2 SVGAGI. In DNA, the CDR3 is TGTGCCAGCAGTCCTACCCCCTCCTACAATGAGCAGTTCTTC. This encodes CASSPTPSYNEQFF.

CDR3 coding DNA: TGTGCCAGCAGCCAAGCACTGAGCACAGATACGCAGTATTTT. It specifies CASSQALSTDTQYF. The V and J genes are TRBV3-1 (or the pseudogene TRBV3-2) and TRBJ2-3; D is undetermined. Trimming shortened V by 1 base and J by 0 bases, and 5 bases separated the two germline ends. Looked up from germline, CDR1 is LGHDT and CDR2 is YNNKEL (reference sequence). The CDR3 length is 14 residues.

DNA of the CDR3: TGTGCCAGCAGCGTAGGGTGGACAGGCACAGATACGCAGTATTTT. Its protein product is CASSVGWTGTDTQYF. The chain carries TRBV9 and TRBJ2-3; tentatively, D is TRBD1 (6 bases). The germline V gene has CDR1 SGDLS and CDR2 YYNGEE. The V gene lost 0 bases and the J gene lost 1 base, with 9 bases spanning the gap. The CDR3 is 15 residues long.

The CDR3 spells CAWSNGLSNEKLFF. In nucleotides, the CDR3 is TGTGCCTGGAGTAATGGACTAAGTAATGAAAAACTGTTTTTT. This chain connects TRBV30 to TRBJ1-4; D uncertain. CDR1 and CDR2 (germline): GTSNPN, SVGIG (reference sequence). Between the trimmed V and J ends, which lost 2 bases and 4 bases, there was a span of 11 bases. CDR3 length: 14 residues.

The V call is TRBV3-1 (or the pseudogene TRBV3-2), the J call TRBJ2-1; D is perhaps TRBD1 (6 bases). This CDR3 has 18 amino acids. Trimming removed 4 bases from V and 2 bases from J, with 21 bases in between. The germline V gene encodes CDR1 LGHDT and CDR2 YNNKEL (reference sequence). This chain's CDR3 is CASSLIWYFGTTYNEQFF. As DNA, the CDR3 is TGTGCCAGCAGCCTTATTTGGTACTTTGGGACAACCTACAATGAGCAGTTCTTC.

The rearrangement uses TRBV5-1 and TRBJ2-1; TRBD2 aligns across 7 bases. Per germline, CDR1 SGHRS and CDR2 YFSETQ. This CDR3 comprises 15 residues. V shed 0 bases, J shed 5 bases, and the junction held 5 bases outside the gene matches. The CDR3 DNA follows: TGCGCCAGCAGCTTGGGGGGACTATTCCACAATGAGCAGTTCTTC. Translating it yields CASSLGGLFHNEQFF.

This sequence joins TRBV24-1 and TRBJ1-2, with 7 bases lining up with TRBD1. The J segment lost 5 bases and the V segment lost 4 bases, leaving 6 bases of the junction unmatched. The germline gives CDR1 KGHDR, CDR2 SFDVKD. The CDR3 covers 14 residues. The CDR3 DNA reads as TGTGCCACCAGTGACCCTGCCAGGGGGTATGGCTACACCTTC. Encoded protein: CATSDPARGYGYTF.

The chain employs TRBV19 and TRBJ2-1; D may be TRBD2 (6 bases). This CDR3 is 13 amino acids long. The V and J ends lost 6 bases and 6 bases respectively, with 12 bases between them. Germline CDR1 and CDR2: LNHDA and SQIVND (reference sequence). This CDR3 reads CASSLGGSNEQFF. In nucleotides, the CDR3 is TGTGCCAGTAGCCTAGGAGGGTCCAATGAGCAGTTCTTC.

This chain links TRBV2 with TRBJ2-7, with 8 bases identical to TRBD1. V gave up 2 bases and J gave up 13 bases; unmatched junction bases: 7. This CDR3 has 12 amino acids. Looked up from germline, CDR1 is SNHLY and CDR2 is FYNNEI. The DNA for the CDR3 is TGTGCCAGCAGTGAAAATGATGACAGGGGCTACTTC. Its translation is CASSENDDRGYF.

This clone was seen more than once but under ten times. The V gene is TRBV20-1, the J gene TRBJ2-7; D is unresolved. The ends were cut back, 0 bases at V and 6 bases at J, with 6 bases in the middle. There are 11 residues in the CDR3. Germline lookup yields CDR1 DFQATT and CDR2 SNEGSKA (reference sequence). This chain's CDR3 is CSAREYREQYF. In nucleotides, the CDR3 is TGCAGTGCTAGAGAGTATCGCGAGCAGTACTTC.

The chain joins TRBV24-1 to TRBJ2-7; D call uncertain. The CDR3 loop spans 12 amino acids. V was pared by 5 bases and J by 2 bases, with 6 bases between. Per germline, CDR1 KGHDR and CDR2 SFDVKD. CDR3 in DNA: TGTGCCACCAGTGGCGATACCTACGAGCAGTACTTC. Residues: CATSGDTYEQYF.

The chain recombines TRBV5-5 with TRBJ1-2, with 10 bases identical to TRBD1. Trimming cost V 5 bases and J 8 bases; bases outside gene matches: 6. This CDR3 has 13 amino acids. Per the germline V gene, CDR1 is SGHKS and CDR2 is YYEKEE (reference sequence). The CDR3 region has the DNA TGTGCCAGCAGGCCGACAGGGGGCATAGGCTACACCTTC. Protein: CASRPTGGIGYTF. The full variable domain, rest sourced from reference TRBV5-5 and TRBJ1-2, is DAGVTQSPTHLIKTRGQQVTLRCSPISGHKSVSWYQQVLGQGPQFIFQYYEKEERGRGNFPDRFSARQFPNYSSELNVNALLLGDSALYLCASRPTGGIGYTFGSGTRLTVV.

This clone was found once. The chain has TRBV11-2 and TRBJ2-7, with 10 bases lining up with TRBD1. This CDR3 comprises 12 residues. Per the germline V gene, CDR1 is SGHAT and CDR2 is FQNNGV. Trimming at V came to 8 bases and at J to 10 bases, leaving 8 bases not matched to a gene. The CDR3 DNA is TGTGCCAGCGGCAAGGACAGGGGGGATCAGTACTTC. Translated, it gives CASGKDRGDQYF.

The chain links TRBV6-4 to TRBJ2-2; no clear D gene. The germline CDR1 and CDR2 sequences are MRHNA and SNTAGT. This CDR3 is 14 amino acids long. V was shortened by 2 bases and J by 5 bases, with 9 bases between the two germline ends. CDR3 sequence (DNA): TGTGCCAGCAGTGACCGCCCAGATACCGGGGAGCTGTTTTTT. Amino acids: CASSDRPDTGELFF.

V and J are TRBV7-3 and TRBJ1-3; no clear D gene. Germline assignment: CDR1 SGHTA and CDR2 FQGTGA. This CDR3 is built from 14 residues. The germline V and J ends were trimmed by 5 bases and 0 bases, with 8 bases remaining between them. CDR3 in DNA: TGTGCCAGCAGCCCCAGTTCCTCTGGAAACACCATATATTTT. It encodes CASSPSSSGNTIYF.

The chain carries TRBV5-1 and TRBJ2-7, with a possible D match to TRBD2 (6 bases). The CDR3 has 13 amino acids. Trimming shortened V by 0 bases and J by 7 bases, and 11 bases separated the two germline ends. Germline loops: CDR1 SGHRS, CDR2 YFSETQ. The CDR3 sequence is CASSLGDSGEQYF. The CDR3 bases are TGCGCCAGCAGCTTGGGTGACAGCGGGGAGCAGTACTTC.

V and J are TRBV18 and TRBJ2-4; 8 bases agree with TRBD2. The CDR3 totals 14 residues. Germline CDR1 KGHSH, CDR2 LQKENI. With 6 bases clipped from V and 10 bases from J, the junction kept 11 bases outside the gene matches. The CDR3 is CASSLERGSNIQYF. The CDR3 DNA is TGTGCCAGCTCCCTCGAGCGGGGGTCAAATATTCAGTACTTC.

J is TRBJ2-3 and V is TRBV10-3; 10 bases map to TRBD2. Germline V gives CDR1 ENHRY, CDR2 SYGVKD. The CDR3 runs to 15 residues. J gave up 0 bases and V 4 bases, and 1 base lay outside the gene matches. The CDR3: CAISGSGGSTDTQYF. DNA for the CDR3: TGTGCCATCAGTGGTAGCGGGGGGAGCACAGATACGCAGTATTTT.

This clone appeared a few times. V usage is TRBV5-1 and J usage is TRBJ2-5, with TRBD1 matching over 8 bases. The CDR3 has 15 residues. Germline lookup yields CDR1 SGHRS and CDR2 YFSETQ. Trimming took 3 bases from V and 7 from J; bases not matched to a gene: 11. DNA for the CDR3: TGCGCCAGCAGCTCAACCCCCGGACAGGGCACGACCCAGTACTTC. As protein: CASSSTPGQGTTQYF.

The J gene is TRBJ2-3, the V gene TRBV24-1; 8 bases match TRBD1. This CDR3 contains 15 residues. CDR1 is KGHDR and CDR2 is SFDVKD in the germline V gene. Trimming cost V 3 bases and J 6 bases; bases outside gene matches: 7. The chain's CDR3 is CATSDQQGGRDTQYF. The DNA of the CDR3 is TGTGCCACCAGTGATCAACAGGGGGGCCGGGATACGCAGTATTTT.

Written as DNA, the CDR3 is TGTGCCAGTAGTACGGGACAGGGGGTCTATCAGCCCCAGCATTTT. Translated: CASSTGQGVYQPQHF. The chain employs TRBV19 and TRBJ1-5; 11 nucleotides match TRBD1. Germline V lookup: CDR1 LNHDA, CDR2 SQIVND (reference sequence). V dropped 4 bases and J dropped 5; count of bases not matched to a gene: 4. CDR3 length: 15 amino acids.

The J gene is TRBJ2-7, the V gene TRBV27; tentative D call: TRBD1 (6 bases). Germline V lookup: CDR1 MNHEY, CDR2 SMNVEV (reference sequence). Trimming removed 5 bases from V and 12 bases from J, with 23 bases in between. The CDR3 has 14 amino acids. CDR3 protein: CASSPQTGLRGAYF. DNA of the CDR3: TGTGCCAGCAGTCCACAGACAGGTCTACGGGGTGCGTACTTC.

The CDR3 DNA sequence: TGTGCCAGCAGCCCAGAGTCAGGGGTTGGATACAATGAGCAGTTCTTC. Translated: CASSPESGVGYNEQFF. The chain joins TRBV7-2 to TRBJ2-1, with a tentative D call TRBD1 (6 bases). The length of the CDR3 is 16 residues. The germline V and J ends were trimmed by 5 bases and 4 bases, with 18 bases remaining between them. Germline lookup yields CDR1 SGHTA and CDR2 FQGNSA.

This chain joins TRBV2 and TRBJ2-1, with TRBD1 matching 8 bases. There are 15 residues in the CDR3. With V trimmed by 6 bases and J by 3 bases, 7 bases remained unmatched. CDR1 SNHLY and CDR2 FYNNEI come from the germline V gene. The CDR3 protein is CASRRTGKDYNEQFF. Here the CDR3 DNA reads TGTGCCAGCAGGAGGACAGGGAAGGACTACAATGAGCAGTTCTTC. Combining the CDR3 with reference TRBV2 and TRBJ2-1 gives the whole variable domain EPEVTQTPSHQVTQMGQEVILRCVPISNHLYFYWYRQILGQKVEFLVSFYNNEISEKSEIFDDQFSVERPDGSNFTLKIRSTKLEDSAMYFCASRRTGKDYNEQFFGPGTRLTVL.